This TCR beta chain appears in the sequencing data of a study of blood T cell repertoires in COVID-19. Study-level background: T cells, B-cell-depleted T cells, or PBMCs provided the cDNA or gDNA that served as material.

Data came from immunoSEQ multiplex PCR; TCRdb stores just in-frame clones and leaves some out. The sample records some 350,000 clones, around 87% being singletons. Sample: PBMCs or T cells enriched from blood (not recorded which). This receptor was obtained from a man aged 18 to 29 who had recovered from COVID-19.

The CDR3 is CASSLGGTANYGYTF. DNA for the CDR3: TGCGCCAGCAGCTTGGGGGGGACAGCAAACTATGGCTACACCTTC. The chain has TRBV5-1 and TRBJ1-2; TRBD1 matches 7 bases. Looked up from germline, CDR1 is SGHRS and CDR2 is YFSETQ. CDR3 length equals 15 residues. V shed 0 bases and J 2 bases; nucleotides not matched to a gene: 4.